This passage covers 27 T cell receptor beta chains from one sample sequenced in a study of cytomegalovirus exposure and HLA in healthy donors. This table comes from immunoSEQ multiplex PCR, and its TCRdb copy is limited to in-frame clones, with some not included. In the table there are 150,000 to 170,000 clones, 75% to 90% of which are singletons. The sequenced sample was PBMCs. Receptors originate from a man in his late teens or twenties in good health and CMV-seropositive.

CDR3 nucleotides: TGTGCCAGCAGTGATTATGGGCACTCTGGGGCCAACGTCCTGACTTTC. Translated: CASSDYGHSGANVLTF. The rearrangement joins TRBV2 to TRBJ2-6, with no clear D. Deletions cut 3 bases from V and 0 bases from J, with 9 bases between. The CDR3 is 16 amino acids. Germline V lookup: CDR1 SNHLY, CDR2 FYNNEI.

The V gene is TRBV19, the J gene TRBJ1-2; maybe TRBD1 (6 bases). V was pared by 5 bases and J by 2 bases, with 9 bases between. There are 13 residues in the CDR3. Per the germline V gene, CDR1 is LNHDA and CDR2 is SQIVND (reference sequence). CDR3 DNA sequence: TGTGCCAGTAGTGTCCAGGGGAACTATGGCTACACCTTC. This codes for CASSVQGNYGYTF.

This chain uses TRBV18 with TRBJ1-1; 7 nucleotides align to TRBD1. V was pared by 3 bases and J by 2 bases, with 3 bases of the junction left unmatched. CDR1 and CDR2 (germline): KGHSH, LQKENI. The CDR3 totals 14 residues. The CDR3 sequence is CASSPDRVNTEAFF. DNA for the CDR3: TGTGCCAGCTCACCTGACAGGGTCAACACTGAAGCTTTCTTT.

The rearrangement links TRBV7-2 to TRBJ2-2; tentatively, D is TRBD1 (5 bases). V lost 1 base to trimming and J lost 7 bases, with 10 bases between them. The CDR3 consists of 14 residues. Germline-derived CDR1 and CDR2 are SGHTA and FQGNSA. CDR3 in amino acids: CASSLGPGFGELFF. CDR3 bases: TGTGCCAGCAGCTTAGGGCCAGGGTTCGGGGAGCTGTTTTTT.

CDR3 in amino acids: CASSSRTGGNNSPLHF. The CDR3 DNA reads TGTGCCAGCAGCTCCCGGACAGGGGGAAATAATTCACCCCTCCACTTT. This chain uses TRBV9 with TRBJ1-6, with 10 bases fitting TRBD1. This CDR3 has 16 amino acids. V was pared by 4 bases and J by 5 bases, with 6 bases of the junction left unmatched. The germline gives CDR1 SGDLS, CDR2 YYNGEE.

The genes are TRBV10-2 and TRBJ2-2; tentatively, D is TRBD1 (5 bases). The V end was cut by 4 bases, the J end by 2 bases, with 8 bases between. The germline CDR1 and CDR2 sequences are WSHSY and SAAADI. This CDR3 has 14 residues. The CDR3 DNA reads TGCGCCAGCAGTGGACAGCTTAACACCGGGGAGCTGTTTTTT. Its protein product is CASSGQLNTGELFF.

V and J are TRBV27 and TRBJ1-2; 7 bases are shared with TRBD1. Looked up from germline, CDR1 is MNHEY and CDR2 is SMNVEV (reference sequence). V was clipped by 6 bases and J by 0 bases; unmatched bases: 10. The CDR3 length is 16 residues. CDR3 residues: CASRKLGQTANYGYTF. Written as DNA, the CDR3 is TGTGCCAGCAGAAAATTGGGACAGACTGCTAACTATGGCTACACCTTC.

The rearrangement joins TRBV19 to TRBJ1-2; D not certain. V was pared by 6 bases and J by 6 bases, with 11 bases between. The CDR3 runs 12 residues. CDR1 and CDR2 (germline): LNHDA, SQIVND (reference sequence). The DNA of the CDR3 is TGTGCCAGTAGACGGCAGGATCATGGCTACACCTTC. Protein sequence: CASRRQDHGYTF.

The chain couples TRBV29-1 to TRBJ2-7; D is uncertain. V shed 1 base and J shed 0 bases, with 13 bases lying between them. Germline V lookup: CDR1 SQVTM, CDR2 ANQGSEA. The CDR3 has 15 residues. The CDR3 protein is CSVEGTAESSYEQYF. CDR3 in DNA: TGCAGCGTTGAAGGAACAGCTGAAAGCTCCTACGAGCAGTACTTC.

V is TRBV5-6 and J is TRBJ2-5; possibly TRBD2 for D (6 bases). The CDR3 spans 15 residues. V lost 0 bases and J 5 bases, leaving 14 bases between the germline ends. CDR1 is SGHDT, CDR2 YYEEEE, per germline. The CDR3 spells CASSLGAGSGETQYF. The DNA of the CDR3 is TGTGCCAGCAGCTTGGGGGCGGGATCCGGGGAGACCCAGTACTTC.

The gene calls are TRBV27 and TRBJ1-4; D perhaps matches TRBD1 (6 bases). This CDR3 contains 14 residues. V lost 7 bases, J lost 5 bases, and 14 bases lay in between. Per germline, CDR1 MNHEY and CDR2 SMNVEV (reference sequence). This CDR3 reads CASTGGGANEKLFF. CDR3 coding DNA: TGTGCCAGCACCGGAGGGGGGGCCAATGAAAAACTGTTTTTT.

The CDR3 is CASSSGAKNIQYF. CDR3 DNA sequence: TGTGCCAGCAGTTCCGGAGCCAAAAACATTCAGTACTTC. The chain recombines TRBV27 with TRBJ2-4; D gene uncertain. The V end was cut by 4 bases, the J end by 0 bases, with 4 bases between. The CDR3 has 13 amino acids. Germline values: CDR1 MNHEY, CDR2 SMNVEV (reference sequence).

CDR3 nucleotide sequence: TGTGCCACCAGCCGAAGTACTAGTAATGAGGGCTCCAAAAACATTCAGTACTTC. Residues: CATSRSTSNEGSKNIQYF. The chain has TRBV15 and TRBJ2-4, with a tentative D call TRBD2 (5 bases). Trimming left V 5 bases short and J 2 bases short, with 22 bases between. CDR3 size: 18 residues. The germline V gene encodes CDR1 LNHNV and CDR2 YYDKDF (reference sequence). Combining the CDR3 with reference TRBV15 and TRBJ2-4 gives the whole variable domain DAMVIQNPRYQVTQFGKPVTLSCSQTLNHNVMYWYQQKSSQAPKLLFHYYDKDFNNEADTPDNFQSRRPNTSFCFLDIRSPGLGDTAMYLCATSRSTSNEGSKNIQYFGAGTRLSVL.

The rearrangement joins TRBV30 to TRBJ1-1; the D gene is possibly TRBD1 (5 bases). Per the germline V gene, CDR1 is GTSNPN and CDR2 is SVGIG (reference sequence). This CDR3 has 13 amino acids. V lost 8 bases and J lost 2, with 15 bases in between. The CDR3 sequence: CARSGGFNTEAFF. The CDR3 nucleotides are TGTGCCCGATCGGGGGGGTTTAACACTGAAGCTTTCTTT. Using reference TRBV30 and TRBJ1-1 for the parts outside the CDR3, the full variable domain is SQTIHQWPATLVQPVGSPLSLECTVEGTSNPNLYWYRQAAGRGLQLLFYSVGIGQISSEVPQNLSASRPQDRQFILSSKKLLLSDSGFYLCARSGGFNTEAFFGQGTRLTVV.

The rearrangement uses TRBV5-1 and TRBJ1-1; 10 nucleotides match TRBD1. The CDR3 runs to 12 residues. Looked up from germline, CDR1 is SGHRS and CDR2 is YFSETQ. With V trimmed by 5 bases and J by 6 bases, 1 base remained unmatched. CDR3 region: CASRGTGAEAFF. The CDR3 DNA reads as TGCGCCAGCAGAGGGACAGGGGCTGAAGCTTTCTTT.

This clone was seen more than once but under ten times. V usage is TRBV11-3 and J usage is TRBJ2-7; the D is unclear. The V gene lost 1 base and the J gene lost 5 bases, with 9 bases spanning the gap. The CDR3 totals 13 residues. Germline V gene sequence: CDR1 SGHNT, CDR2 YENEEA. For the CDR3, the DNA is TGTGCCAGCAGCTTAGGGCCTCGTGACGAGCAGTACTTC. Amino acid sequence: CASSLGPRDEQYF.

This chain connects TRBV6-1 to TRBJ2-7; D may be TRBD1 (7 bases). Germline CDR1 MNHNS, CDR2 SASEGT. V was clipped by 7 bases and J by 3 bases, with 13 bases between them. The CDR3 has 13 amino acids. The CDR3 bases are TGTGCCAGCATTGGAGGGGGCTTCTACGAGCAGTACTTC. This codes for CASIGGGFYEQYF.

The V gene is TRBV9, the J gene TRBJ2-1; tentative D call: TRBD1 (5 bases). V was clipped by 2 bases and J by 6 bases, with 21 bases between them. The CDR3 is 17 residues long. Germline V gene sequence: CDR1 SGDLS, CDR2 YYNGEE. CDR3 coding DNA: TGTGCCAGCAGCGTGGGCAGAGGCAGGGTGGCCGTCAATGAGCAGTTCTTC. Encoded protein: CASSVGRGRVAVNEQFF.

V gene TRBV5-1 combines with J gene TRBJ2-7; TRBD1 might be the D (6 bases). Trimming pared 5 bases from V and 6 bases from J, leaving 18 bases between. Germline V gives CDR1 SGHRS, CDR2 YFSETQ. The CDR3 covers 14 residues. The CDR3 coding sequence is TGCGCCAGCAGACCCGGACAGCCTTTCGTCGAGCAGTACTTC. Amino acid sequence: CASRPGQPFVEQYF. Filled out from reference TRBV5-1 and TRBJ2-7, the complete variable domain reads KAGVTQTPRYLIKTRGQQVTLSCSPISGHRSVSWYQQTPGQGLQFLFEYFSETQRNKGNFPGRFSGRQFSNSRSEMNVSTLELGDSALYLCASRPGQPFVEQYFGPGTRLTVT.

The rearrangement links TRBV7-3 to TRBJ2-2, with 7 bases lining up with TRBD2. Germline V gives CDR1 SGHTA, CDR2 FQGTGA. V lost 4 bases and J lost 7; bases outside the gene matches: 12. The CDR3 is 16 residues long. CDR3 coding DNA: TGTGCCAGCAGCTCCCGAGGAGGGGCGGGGGTCGGGGAGCTGTTTTTT. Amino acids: CASSSRGGAGVGELFF. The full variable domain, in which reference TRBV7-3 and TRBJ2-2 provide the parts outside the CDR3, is GAGVSQTPSNKVTEKGKYVELRCDPISGHTALYWYRQSLGQGPEFLIYFQGTGAADDSGLPNDRFFAVRPEGSVSTLKIQRTERGDSAVYLCASSSRGGAGVGELFFGEGSRLTVL.

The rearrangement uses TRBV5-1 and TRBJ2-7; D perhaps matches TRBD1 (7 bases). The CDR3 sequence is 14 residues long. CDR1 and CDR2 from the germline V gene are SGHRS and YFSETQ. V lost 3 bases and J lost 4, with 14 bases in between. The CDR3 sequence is CASSSGGQTYEQYF. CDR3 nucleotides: TGCGCCAGCAGCTCCGGGGGACAGACATACGAGCAGTACTTC.

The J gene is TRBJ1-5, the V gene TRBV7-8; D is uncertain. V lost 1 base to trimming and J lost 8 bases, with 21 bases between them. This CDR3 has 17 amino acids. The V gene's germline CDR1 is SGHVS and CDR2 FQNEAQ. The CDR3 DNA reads TGTGCCAGCAGCTTAGGGAACGGGTATAGCTCGTGGGAGCCCCAGCATTTT. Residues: CASSLGNGYSSWEPQHF. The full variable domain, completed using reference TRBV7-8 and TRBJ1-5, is GAGVSQSPRYKVAKRGQDVALRCDPISGHVSLFWYQQALGQGPEFLTYFQNEAQLDKSGLPSDRFFAERPEGSVSTLKIQRTQQEDSAVYLCASSLGNGYSSWEPQHFGDGTRLSIL.

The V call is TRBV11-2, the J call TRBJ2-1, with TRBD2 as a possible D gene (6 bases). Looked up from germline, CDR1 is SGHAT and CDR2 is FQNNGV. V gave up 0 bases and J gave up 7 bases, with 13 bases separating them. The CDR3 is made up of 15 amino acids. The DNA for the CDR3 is TGTGCCAGCAGCTTAGAGAAACTAGCAGGTAATGAGCAGTTCTTC. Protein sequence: CASSLEKLAGNEQFF.

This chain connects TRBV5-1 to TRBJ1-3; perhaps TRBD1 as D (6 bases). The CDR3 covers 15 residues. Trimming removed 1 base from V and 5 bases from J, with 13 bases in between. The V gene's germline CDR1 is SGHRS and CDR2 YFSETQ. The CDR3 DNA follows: TGCGCCAGCAGCTTGACGGGACAAATAAGAAACACCATATATTTT. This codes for CASSLTGQIRNTIYF.

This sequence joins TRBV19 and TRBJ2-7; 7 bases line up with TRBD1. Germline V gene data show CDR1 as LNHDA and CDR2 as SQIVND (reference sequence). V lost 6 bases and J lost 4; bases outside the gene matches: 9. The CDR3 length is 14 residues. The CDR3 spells CASSPRAGGYEQYF. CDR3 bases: TGTGCCAGTAGCCCCCGGGCAGGGGGTTACGAGCAGTACTTC.

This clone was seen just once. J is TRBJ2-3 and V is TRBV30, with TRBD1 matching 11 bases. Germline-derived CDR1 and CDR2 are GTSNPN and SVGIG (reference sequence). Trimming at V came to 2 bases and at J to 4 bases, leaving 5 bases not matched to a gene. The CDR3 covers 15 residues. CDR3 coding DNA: TGTGCCTGGAGTTTGTTGGGACAGGGGGCAGATACGCAGTATTTT. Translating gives CAWSLLGQGADTQYF.

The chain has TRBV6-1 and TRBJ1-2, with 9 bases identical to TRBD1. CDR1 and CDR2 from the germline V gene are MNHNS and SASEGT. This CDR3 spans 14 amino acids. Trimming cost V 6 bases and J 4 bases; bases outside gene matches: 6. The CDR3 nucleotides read TGTGCCAGCAGGGGGACAGGGTGGGCCTATGGCTACACCTTC. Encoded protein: CASRGTGWAYGYTF.